One sample yielded the 26 T cell receptor beta chains listed below, sequenced in a study of T cells in Graves' hyperthyroidism and ophthalmopathy. From RNA transcripts, TCR beta CDR3 regions were amplified. With the HTBI primer set, the TCR CDR3 went through a first round of RT-PCR. One entry per CDR3 protein, called by TCRdb with MiXCR from the multiplex PCR reads. The sample holds 370,000 or so distinct CDR3 sequences; 15% to 19% are singletons and the top ten take approximately 30%. Material: blood. The receptors were sampled from a woman in her late teens or twenties with Graves' hyperthyroidism that later progressed to Graves' ophthalmopathy.

This clonotype was counted many times. The CDR3 is CASSSTGSRNEKLFF. The CDR3 DNA sequence: TGTGCCAGCAGCTCGACGGGGTCGCGTAATGAAAAACTGTTTTTT. The chain links TRBV3-1 to TRBJ1-4; D gene uncertain. This CDR3 comprises 15 residues. The germline V gene has CDR1 LGHDT and CDR2 YNNKEL (reference sequence). Trimming took off 5 bases at V and 4 bases at J, with 14 bases between the two ends. Combining the CDR3 with reference TRBV3-1 and TRBJ1-4 gives the whole variable domain DTAVSQTPKYLVTQMGNDKSIKCEQNLGHDTMYWYKQDSKKFLKIMFSYNNKELIINETVPNRFSPKSPDKAHLNLHINSLELGDSAVYFCASSSTGSRNEKLFFGSGTQLSVL.

This clonotype was counted ten times or more. This chain links TRBV28 with TRBJ2-1; possible D gene TRBD2, 5 bases. The V gene lost 3 bases and the J gene lost 0 bases, with 12 bases spanning the gap. Per germline, CDR1 MDHEN and CDR2 SYDVKM. The CDR3 is 16 residues long. The CDR3 sequence is CASSFLIASSYNEQFF. CDR3 sequence (DNA): TGTGCCAGCAGTTTTCTTATAGCGAGCTCCTACAATGAGCAGTTCTTC.

This clonotype was picked up many times. The chain carries TRBV6-1 and TRBJ1-3; no reliable D call. The germline gives CDR1 MNHNS, CDR2 SASEGT. This CDR3 has 13 residues. The V end was cut by 1 base, the J end by 1 base, with 2 bases between. The CDR3, as DNA: TGTGCCAGCAGTGAAGAATCTGGAAACACCATATATTTT. This sequence encodes CASSEESGNTIYF.

This clonotype was recorded only once. The gene calls are TRBV7-2 and TRBJ1-1, with 9 bases matching TRBD1. The germline gives CDR1 SGHTA, CDR2 FQGNSA. The length of the CDR3 is 15 residues. With V trimmed by 5 bases and J by 0 bases, 4 bases remained unmatched. The CDR3 sequence: CASSTGTGMNTEAFF. CDR3 nucleotide sequence: TGTGCCAGCAGCACCGGGACAGGGATGAACACTGAAGCTTTCTTT.

This clonotype was counted once. The rearrangement joins TRBV10-3 to TRBJ2-1, with no clear D. This CDR3 is 11 amino acids long. V lost 2 bases and J 10 bases, leaving 6 bases between the germline ends. In germline, CDR1 is ENHRY, CDR2 SYGVKD. The CDR3 reads CAISEAGEQFF. CDR3 in DNA: TGTGCCATCAGTGAGGCCGGCGAGCAGTTCTTC.

This clonotype was counted only a few times. DNA of the CDR3: TGCGCCAGCAGCCAAGCCTGGGGGCGGGAGGTGTACGAGCAGTACTTC. It translates to CASSQAWGREVYEQYF. This chain links TRBV4-3 with TRBJ2-7, with 8 bases fitting TRBD2. The CDR3 is 16 residues long. Germline V gene lookup returns CDR1 LGHNA and CDR2 YSLEER. Trimming removed 1 base from V and 4 bases from J; junction bases left unmatched: 9.

In its sample, this clonotype was seen many times. V and J are TRBV10-3 and TRBJ2-7; TRBD1 is a possible D gene (5 bases). The CDR3 is made up of 12 amino acids. CDR1 is ENHRY and CDR2 is SYGVKD in the germline V gene. The ends were cut back, 3 bases at V and 6 bases at J, with 9 bases in the middle. The CDR3 loop reads CAISDRGFEQYF. The CDR3, as DNA: TGTGCCATCAGTGATAGGGGTTTCGAGCAGTACTTC.

The chain is built from TRBV28 and TRBJ2-7, with 9 bases lining up with TRBD2. The CDR3 sequence is 18 residues long. Germline V gene sequence: CDR1 MDHEN, CDR2 SYDVKM. J was trimmed by 3 bases and V by 5 bases; bases with no gene match: 17. The DNA for the CDR3 is TGTGCCAGCAGTGAAGCGCTGACCGGGACTAGCAATTACTACGAGCAGTACTTC. Protein: CASSEALTGTSNYYEQYF.

This clonotype was counted a single time. A much larger clonotype is one base distant, so this may be a read error. The chain joins TRBV20-1 to TRBJ1-1, with D perhaps TRBD1 (5 bases). This CDR3 spans 13 amino acids. Germline CDR1 and CDR2: DFQATT and SNEGSKA (reference sequence). This CDR3 reads CSASGQSDTEGFF. CDR3 coding DNA: TGCAGTGCCTCGGGCCAATCGGACACTGAAGGTTTCTTT.

This clonotype was detected ten times or more. The V and J genes are TRBV30 and TRBJ2-5; D is uncertain. The CDR3 contains 12 residues. Trimming pared 4 bases from V and 6 bases from J, leaving 12 bases between. Germline CDR1 is GTSNPN and CDR2 is SVGIG (reference sequence). The CDR3 DNA sequence: TGTGCCTGGAATCACCCCGAACAGACCCAGTACTTC. Protein sequence: CAWNHPEQTQYF.

This clonotype was seen just once. The chain is built from TRBV27 and TRBJ2-1; a weak D match, TRBD2 (5 bases). The germline CDR1 and CDR2 sequences are MNHEY and SMNVEV (reference sequence). Trimming cost V 3 bases and J 2 bases, with 11 bases left between them. This CDR3 has 15 amino acids. DNA for the CDR3: TGTGCCAGCAGTTTGAGGGAGCCCCCCTACAATGAGCAGTTCTTC. It is translated as CASSLREPPYNEQFF.

This clonotype was seen many times. V and J are TRBV24-1 and TRBJ2-1, with 13 bases aligning to TRBD2. CDR3 length: 21 amino acids. Losses at the gene ends were 0 bases for V and 0 bases for J; bases not matched to a gene: 10. Germline CDR1 and CDR2: KGHDR and SFDVKD. The CDR3 sequence: CATSDLGSGTSGTNSYNEQFF. The CDR3 DNA is TGTGCCACCAGTGATTTGGGGTCGGGGACTAGCGGGACGAACTCCTACAATGAGCAGTTCTTC.

This clonotype was seen many times. The chain uses TRBV30 and TRBJ1-5, with D unclear. Germline loops: CDR1 GTSNPN, CDR2 SVGIG (reference sequence). The V end lost 1 base, the J end lost 5 bases, and 12 bases lay between the germline ends. The CDR3 consists of 14 residues. The CDR3 bases are TGTGCCTGGAGTGATCGGGCAAGTCATCAGCCCCAGCATTTT. Protein sequence: CAWSDRASHQPQHF.

This clonotype occurred a few times. It is unclear where the CDR3 begins or ends on the DNA, so no DNA is shown, and the CDR3 is as TCRdb lists it. The chain carries TRBV3-2 and TRBJ2-7; the table's D gene call, TRBD1, was not cross checked with the DNA. TRBV3-2 is a documented pseudogene. The CDR3 sequence runs 17 residues, both termini included. The CDR3 region is CASSQEWGQGSPYEQYF.

This clonotype was seen at least ten times. The rearrangement uses TRBV18 and TRBJ2-3, with D maybe TRBD2 (6 bases). CDR3 length: 15 amino acids. Germline V gives CDR1 KGHSH, CDR2 LQKENI. The V end was cut by 2 bases, the J end by 2 bases, with 11 bases between. The CDR3 here is CASSPNSGLTDTQYF. For the CDR3, the DNA is TGTGCCAGCTCACCAAATAGCGGACTCACAGATACGCAGTATTTT.

This clonotype has only a few counts. The rearrangement joins TRBV9 to TRBJ2-1; 7 bases fit TRBD2. The CDR3 loop spans 15 amino acids. V lost 0 bases, J lost 2 bases, and 2 bases stayed unmatched. CDR1 is SGDLS, CDR2 YYNGEE, per germline. The CDR3 loop is CASSVGGGAYNEQFF. The CDR3 region has the DNA TGTGCCAGCAGCGTAGGGGGGGGAGCCTACAATGAGCAGTTCTTC.

This sequence joins TRBV14 and TRBJ2-4, with D possibly matching TRBD2 (5 bases). In germline, CDR1 is SGHDN, CDR2 FVKESK. CDR3 length: 15 residues. V was cut by 2 bases and J by 0 bases, with 8 bases left in between. The CDR3 bases are TGTGCCAGCAGCCAAATGGGAGTAGCCAAAAACATTCAGTACTTC. Residues: CASSQMGVAKNIQYF.

There are many counts of this clonotype. CDR3 in amino acids: CASSPSNDAPEGNQPQHF. The CDR3, as DNA: TGTGCCAGCAGCCCCTCAAACGACGCCCCGGAGGGCAATCAGCCCCAGCATTTT. The V gene is TRBV13, the J gene TRBJ1-5; D not resolved. Germline values: CDR1 PRHDT, CDR2 FYEKMQ (reference sequence). V was clipped by 5 bases and J by 2 bases, with 22 bases between them. CDR3 size: 18 residues.

The chain links TRBV28 to TRBJ1-6; possibly TRBD1 for D (5 bases). The CDR3 loop spans 15 amino acids. Germline lookup yields CDR1 MDHEN and CDR2 SYDVKM. Trimming removed 8 bases at V and 6 bases at J, with 17 bases between. Written as DNA, the CDR3 is TGTGCCAGCGGTCCAAACGACAGAACTAATTCACCCCTCCACTTT. Amino acids: CASGPNDRTNSPLHF.

This clonotype was picked up many times. The chain uses TRBV2 and TRBJ1-1, with 8 bases identical to TRBD1. Germline lookup yields CDR1 SNHLY and CDR2 FYNNEI. The CDR3 has 14 residues. J lost 9 bases, V lost 6 bases, and 12 bases had no gene match. The CDR3 sequence: CASRVSGTGGQAFF. The CDR3 coding sequence is TGTGCCAGCAGAGTTTCCGGGACAGGAGGTCAAGCTTTCTTT.

This clonotype showed up many times. This chain links TRBV20-1 with TRBJ2-5; 8 bases line up with TRBD2. Germline values: CDR1 DFQATT, CDR2 SNEGSKA (reference sequence). The CDR3 has 14 amino acids. Losses at the gene ends were 6 bases for V and 4 bases for J; bases not matched to a gene: 10. CDR3 nucleotide sequence: TGCAGTGCCCGAGAGTCCACTAGCGGAGAGACCCAGTACTTC. It is translated as CSARESTSGETQYF.

This rearrangement joins TRBV9 to TRBJ2-3, with a possible D match to TRBD2 (6 bases). In germline, CDR1 is SGDLS, CDR2 YYNGEE. The ends were cut back, 7 bases at V and 2 bases at J, with 14 bases in the middle. The CDR3 has 14 residues. This CDR3 is CASGTGATTDTQYF. The CDR3 DNA reads TGTGCCAGCGGAACGGGAGCGACCACAGATACGCAGTATTTT.

Only a few counts were recorded for this clonotype. Here the CDR3 reads CASSSPHGYRGRETQYF. The DNA of the CDR3 is TGTGCCAGCAGCTCACCACACGGTTACAGGGGGCGAGAGACCCAGTACTTC. This chain links TRBV7-9 with TRBJ2-5, with 9 nucleotides matching TRBD1. The germline V gene has CDR1 SEHNR and CDR2 FQNEAQ (reference sequence). CDR3 length equals 17 residues. The junction had 13 bases not matched to a gene; V was cut back by 4 bases and J by 4 bases.

CDR3 residues: CASSQDGGDRVNEQFF. The CDR3, as DNA: TGCGCCAGCAGCCAAGATGGGGGGGACCGGGTCAATGAGCAGTTCTTC. This chain uses TRBV4-3 with TRBJ2-1, with TRBD2 matching 7 bases. The CDR3 length is 16 residues. The germline V gene has CDR1 LGHNA and CDR2 YSLEER. V gave up 0 bases and J gave up 6 bases; unmatched junction bases: 8.

In its sample, this clonotype was seen many times. The chain links TRBV6-2 or TRBV6-3 to TRBJ2-7, with 8 bases fitting TRBD1. The CDR3 length is 15 residues. The germline V gene encodes CDR1 MNHEY and CDR2 SVGEGT. V dropped 6 bases and J dropped 6; count of bases not matched to a gene: 13. As DNA, the CDR3 is TGTGCCAGCAGCCTACTTTCGGACAGGGCGAGCGAGCAGTACTTC. It translates to CASSLLSDRASEQYF.

At least ten counts were recorded for this clonotype. Here the CDR3 DNA reads TGCGCCAGCAGCCAGGGACAGGGAAGTGATACCGGGGAGCTGTTTTTT. Protein sequence: CASSQGQGSDTGELFF. The chain links TRBV5-1 to TRBJ2-2; 9 bases line up with TRBD1. V lost 4 bases and J lost 5; bases outside the gene matches: 9. The CDR3 consists of 16 residues. CDR1 is SGHRS, CDR2 YFSETQ, per germline.